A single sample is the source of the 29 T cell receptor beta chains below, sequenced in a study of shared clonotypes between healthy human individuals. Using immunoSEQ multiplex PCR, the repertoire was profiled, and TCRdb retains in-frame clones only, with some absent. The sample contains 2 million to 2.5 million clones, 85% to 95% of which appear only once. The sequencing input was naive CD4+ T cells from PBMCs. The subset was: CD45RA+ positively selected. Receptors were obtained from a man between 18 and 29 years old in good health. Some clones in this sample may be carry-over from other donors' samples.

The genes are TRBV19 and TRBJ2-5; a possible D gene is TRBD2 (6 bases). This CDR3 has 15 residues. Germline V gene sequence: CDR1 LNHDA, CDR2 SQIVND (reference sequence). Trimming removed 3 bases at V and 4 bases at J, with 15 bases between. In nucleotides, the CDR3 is TGTGCCAGTAGTATCGGGCGGAGGGGACGAGAGACCCAGTACTTC. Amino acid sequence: CASSIGRRGRETQYF.

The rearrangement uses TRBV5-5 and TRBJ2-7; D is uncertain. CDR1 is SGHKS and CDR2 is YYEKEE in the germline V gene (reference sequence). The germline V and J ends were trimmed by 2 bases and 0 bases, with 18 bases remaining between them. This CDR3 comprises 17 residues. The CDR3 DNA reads TGTGCCAGCAGCTTTGTCCCCACGATTATTTCCTCCTACGAGCAGTACTTC. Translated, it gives CASSFVPTIISSYEQYF.

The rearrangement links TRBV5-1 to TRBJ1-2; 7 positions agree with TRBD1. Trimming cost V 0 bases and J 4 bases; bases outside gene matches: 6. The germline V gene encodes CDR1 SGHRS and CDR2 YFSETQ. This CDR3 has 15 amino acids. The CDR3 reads CASSLVFGTVYGYTF. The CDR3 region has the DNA TGCGCCAGCAGCTTGGTATTTGGGACAGTCTATGGCTACACCTTC.

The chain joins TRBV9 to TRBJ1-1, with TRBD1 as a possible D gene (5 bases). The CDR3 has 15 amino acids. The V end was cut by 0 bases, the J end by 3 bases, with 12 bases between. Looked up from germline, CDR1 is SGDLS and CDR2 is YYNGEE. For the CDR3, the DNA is TGTGCCAGCAGCGTAGGGGGGAGTGGGTACACTGAAGCTTTCTTT. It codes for CASSVGGSGYTEAFF.

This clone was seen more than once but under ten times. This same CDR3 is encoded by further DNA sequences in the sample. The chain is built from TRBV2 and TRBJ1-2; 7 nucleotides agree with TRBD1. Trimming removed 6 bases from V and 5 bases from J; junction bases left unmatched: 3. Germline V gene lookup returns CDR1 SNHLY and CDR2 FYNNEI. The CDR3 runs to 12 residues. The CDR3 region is CASRSGGYGYTF. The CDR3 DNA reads TGTGCCAGCAGATCAGGGGGTTATGGCTACACCTTC. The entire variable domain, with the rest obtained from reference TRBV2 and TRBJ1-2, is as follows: EPEVTQTPSHQVTQMGQEVILRCVPISNHLYFYWYRQILGQKVEFLVSFYNNEISEKSEIFDDQFSVERPDGSNFTLKIRSTKLEDSAMYFCASRSGGYGYTFGSGTRLTVV.

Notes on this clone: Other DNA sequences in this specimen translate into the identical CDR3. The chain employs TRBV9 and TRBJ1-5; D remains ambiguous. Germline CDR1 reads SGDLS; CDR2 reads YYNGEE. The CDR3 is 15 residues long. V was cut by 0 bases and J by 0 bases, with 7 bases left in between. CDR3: CASSVGPNSNQPQHF. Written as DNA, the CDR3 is TGTGCCAGCAGCGTAGGTCCTAATAGCAATCAGCCCCAGCATTTT.

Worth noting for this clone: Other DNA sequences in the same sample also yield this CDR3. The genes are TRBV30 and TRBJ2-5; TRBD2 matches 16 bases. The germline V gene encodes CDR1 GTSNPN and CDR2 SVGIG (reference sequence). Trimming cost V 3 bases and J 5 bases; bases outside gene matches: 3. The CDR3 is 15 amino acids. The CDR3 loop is CAWRGGLAGGETQYF. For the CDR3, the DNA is TGTGCCTGGAGGGGGGGACTAGCGGGAGGGGAGACCCAGTACTTC.

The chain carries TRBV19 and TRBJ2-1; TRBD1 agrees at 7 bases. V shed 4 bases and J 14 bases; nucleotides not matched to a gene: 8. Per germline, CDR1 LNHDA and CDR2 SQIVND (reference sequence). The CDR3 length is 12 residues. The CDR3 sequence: CASSTEDRREFF. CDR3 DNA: TGTGCCAGTAGTACCGAGGACAGGCGAGAGTTCTTC.

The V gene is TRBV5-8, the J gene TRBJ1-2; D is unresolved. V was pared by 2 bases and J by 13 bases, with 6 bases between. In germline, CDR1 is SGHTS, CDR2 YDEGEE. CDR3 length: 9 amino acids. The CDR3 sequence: CASSFIITF. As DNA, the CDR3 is TGTGCCAGCAGCTTTATCATCACCTTC.

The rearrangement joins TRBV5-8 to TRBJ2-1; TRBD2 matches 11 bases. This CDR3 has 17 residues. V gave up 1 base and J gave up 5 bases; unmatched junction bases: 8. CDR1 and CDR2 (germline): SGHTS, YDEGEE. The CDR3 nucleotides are TGTGCCAGCAGCTTGAGCCTGACTAGCGGGACCAACAATGAGCAGTTCTTC. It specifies CASSLSLTSGTNNEQFF.

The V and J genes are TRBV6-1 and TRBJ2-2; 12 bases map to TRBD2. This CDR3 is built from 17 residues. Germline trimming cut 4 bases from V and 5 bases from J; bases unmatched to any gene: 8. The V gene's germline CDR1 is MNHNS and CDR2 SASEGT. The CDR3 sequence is CASSAPTSGRGTGELFF. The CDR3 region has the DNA TGTGCCAGCAGTGCCCCGACTAGCGGGAGAGGTACCGGGGAGCTGTTTTTT.

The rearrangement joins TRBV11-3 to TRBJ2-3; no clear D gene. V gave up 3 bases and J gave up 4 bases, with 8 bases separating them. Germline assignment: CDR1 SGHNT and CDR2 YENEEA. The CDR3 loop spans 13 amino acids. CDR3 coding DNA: TGTGCCAGCAGCTTGTCGATGGCAGATACGCAGTATTTT. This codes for CASSLSMADTQYF.

Here the CDR3 DNA reads TGTGCCAGCAGCTCTAGCGGGAGTCCCTGGGACGAGCAGTACTTC. Translation: CASSSSGSPWDEQYF. The rearrangement uses TRBV25-1 and TRBJ2-7; TRBD2 agrees at 10 bases. J lost 5 bases, V lost 6 bases, and 10 bases had no gene match. The CDR3 totals 15 residues. The germline CDR1 and CDR2 sequences are MGHDK and SYGVNS.

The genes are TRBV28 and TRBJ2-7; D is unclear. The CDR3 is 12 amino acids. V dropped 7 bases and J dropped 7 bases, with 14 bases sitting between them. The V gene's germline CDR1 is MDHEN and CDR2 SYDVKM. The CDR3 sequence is CASTSRSLEQYF. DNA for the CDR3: TGTGCCAGCACGTCCCGATCTTTGGAGCAGTACTTC.

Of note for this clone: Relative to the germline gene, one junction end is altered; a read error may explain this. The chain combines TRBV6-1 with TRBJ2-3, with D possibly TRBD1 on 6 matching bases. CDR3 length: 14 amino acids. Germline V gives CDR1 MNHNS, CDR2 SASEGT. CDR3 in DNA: TGTGCCAGCAGAGAAGGGGGTGGTCCAGATACGCAGTATTTT. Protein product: CASREGGGPDTQYF.

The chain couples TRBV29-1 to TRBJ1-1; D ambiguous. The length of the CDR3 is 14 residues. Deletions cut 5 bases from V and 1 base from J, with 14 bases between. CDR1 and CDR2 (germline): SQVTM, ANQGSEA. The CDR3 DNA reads TGCAGCGTTCGGCATCTGGACGGGAACACTGAAGCTTTCTTT. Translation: CSVRHLDGNTEAFF.

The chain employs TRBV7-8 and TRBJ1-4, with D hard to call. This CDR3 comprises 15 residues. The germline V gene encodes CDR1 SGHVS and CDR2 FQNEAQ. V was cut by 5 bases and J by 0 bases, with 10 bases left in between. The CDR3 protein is CASSPYRPTNEKLFF. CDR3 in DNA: TGTGCCAGCAGCCCTTATCGGCCAACTAATGAAAAACTGTTTTTT. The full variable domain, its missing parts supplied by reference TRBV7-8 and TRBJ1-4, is GAGVSQSPRYKVAKRGQDVALRCDPISGHVSLFWYQQALGQGPEFLTYFQNEAQLDKSGLPSDRFFAERPEGSVSTLKIQRTQQEDSAVYLCASSPYRPTNEKLFFGSGTQLSVL.

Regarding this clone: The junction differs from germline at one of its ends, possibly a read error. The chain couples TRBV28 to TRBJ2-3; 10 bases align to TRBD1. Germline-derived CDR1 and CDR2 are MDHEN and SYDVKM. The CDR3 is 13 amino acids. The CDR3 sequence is CASRPSRDRGWSF. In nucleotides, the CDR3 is TGTGCCAGCAGGCCCTCCCGGGACAGGGGATGGAGTTTT.

CDR3: CASSIEDYGTYGYTF. The CDR3, as DNA: TGTGCCAGTAGTATAGAGGACTACGGAACTTATGGCTACACCTTC. The V gene is TRBV19, the J gene TRBJ1-2; D gene ambiguous. V lost 0 bases and J 5 bases, leaving 13 bases between the germline ends. This CDR3 is 15 amino acids long. Germline CDR1 and CDR2: LNHDA and SQIVND (reference sequence).

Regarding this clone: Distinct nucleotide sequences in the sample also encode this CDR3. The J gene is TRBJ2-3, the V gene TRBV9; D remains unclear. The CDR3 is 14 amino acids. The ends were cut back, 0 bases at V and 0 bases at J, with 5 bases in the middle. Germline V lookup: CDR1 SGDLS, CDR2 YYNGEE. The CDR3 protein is CASSVGPSTDTQYF. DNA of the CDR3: TGTGCCAGCAGCGTAGGTCCTAGCACAGATACGCAGTATTTT.

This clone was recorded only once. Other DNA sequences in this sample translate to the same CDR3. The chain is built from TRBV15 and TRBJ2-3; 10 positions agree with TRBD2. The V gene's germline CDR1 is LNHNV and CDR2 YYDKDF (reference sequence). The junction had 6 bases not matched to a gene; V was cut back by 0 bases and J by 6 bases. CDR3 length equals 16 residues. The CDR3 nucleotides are TGTGCCACCAGCAGAGATAGGGCTAGCGGGAGTGATACGCAGTATTTT. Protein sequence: CATSRDRASGSDTQYF.

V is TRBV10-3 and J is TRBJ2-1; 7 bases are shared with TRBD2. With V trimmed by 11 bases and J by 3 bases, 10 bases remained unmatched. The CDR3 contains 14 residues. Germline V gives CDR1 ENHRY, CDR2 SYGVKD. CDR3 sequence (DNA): TGTGCCGCATCGGGGGGACCGAACTACAATGAGCAGTTCTTC. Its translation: CAASGGPNYNEQFF.

For the CDR3, the DNA is TGTGCCAGCTCACGTACTTCACTAGCGGGAGGGCCCTCGAGATCCGGGGAGCTGTTTTTT. This codes for CASSRTSLAGGPSRSGELFF. J is TRBJ2-2 and V is TRBV7-3; 13 positions agree with TRBD2. The length of the CDR3 is 20 residues. Trimming at V came to 8 bases and at J to 6 bases, leaving 21 bases not matched to a gene. Per the germline V gene, CDR1 is SGHTA and CDR2 is FQGTGA.

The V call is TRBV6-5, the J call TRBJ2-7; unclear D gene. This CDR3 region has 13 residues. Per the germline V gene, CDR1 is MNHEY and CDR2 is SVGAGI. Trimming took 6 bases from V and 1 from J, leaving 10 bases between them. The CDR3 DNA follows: TGTGCCAGCAGCCCGAGGCAGTCCTACGAGCAGTACTTC. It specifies CASSPRQSYEQYF.

CDR3 in DNA: TGTGCCAGCAGTCTAAGGGGAGCAAATGAGCAGTTCTTC. It encodes CASSLRGANEQFF. The chain couples TRBV6-1 to TRBJ2-1; D may correspond to TRBD1 or TRBD2 (5 bases each). V was trimmed by 5 bases and J by 7 bases, leaving 12 bases between them. The CDR3 runs to 13 residues. Per germline, CDR1 MNHNS and CDR2 SASEGT.

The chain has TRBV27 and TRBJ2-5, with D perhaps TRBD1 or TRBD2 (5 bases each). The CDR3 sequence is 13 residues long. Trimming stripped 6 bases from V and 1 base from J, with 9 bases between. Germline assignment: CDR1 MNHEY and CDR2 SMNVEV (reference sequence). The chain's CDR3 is CASRGRFQETQYF. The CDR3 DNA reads TGTGCCAGCAGGGGACGGTTCCAAGAGACCCAGTACTTC.

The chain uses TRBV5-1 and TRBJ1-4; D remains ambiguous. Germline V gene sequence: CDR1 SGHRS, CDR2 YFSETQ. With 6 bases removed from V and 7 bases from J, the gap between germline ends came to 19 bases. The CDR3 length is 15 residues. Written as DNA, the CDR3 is TGCGCCAGCACCCCCGGGGAGGTAGCGACTGAAAAACTGTTTTTT. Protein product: CASTPGEVATEKLFF.

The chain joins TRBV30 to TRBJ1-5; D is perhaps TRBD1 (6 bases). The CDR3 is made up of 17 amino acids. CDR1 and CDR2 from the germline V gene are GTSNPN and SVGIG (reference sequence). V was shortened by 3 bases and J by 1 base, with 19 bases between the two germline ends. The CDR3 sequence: CAWRPGHFRASNQPQHF. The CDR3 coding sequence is TGTGCCTGGAGGCCGGGACATTTCCGAGCGAGCAATCAGCCCCAGCATTTT.

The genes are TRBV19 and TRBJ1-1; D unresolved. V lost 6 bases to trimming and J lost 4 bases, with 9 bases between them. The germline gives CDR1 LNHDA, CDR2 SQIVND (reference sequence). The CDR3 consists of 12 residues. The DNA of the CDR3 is TGTGCCAGTAGACGCGGTGGCACTGAAGCTTTCTTT. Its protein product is CASRRGGTEAFF.